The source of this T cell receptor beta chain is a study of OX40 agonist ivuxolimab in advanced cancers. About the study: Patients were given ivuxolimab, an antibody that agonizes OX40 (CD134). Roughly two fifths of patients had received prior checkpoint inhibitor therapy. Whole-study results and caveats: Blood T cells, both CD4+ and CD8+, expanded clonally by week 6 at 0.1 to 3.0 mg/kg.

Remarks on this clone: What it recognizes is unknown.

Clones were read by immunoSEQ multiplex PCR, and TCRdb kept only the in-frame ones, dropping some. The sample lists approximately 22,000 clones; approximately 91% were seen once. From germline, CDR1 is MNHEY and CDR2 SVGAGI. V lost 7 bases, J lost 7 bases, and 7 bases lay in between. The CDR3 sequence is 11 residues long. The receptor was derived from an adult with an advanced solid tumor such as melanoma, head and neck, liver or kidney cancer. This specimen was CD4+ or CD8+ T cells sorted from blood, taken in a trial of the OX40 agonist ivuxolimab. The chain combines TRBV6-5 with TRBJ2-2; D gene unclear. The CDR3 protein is CASTALGELFF. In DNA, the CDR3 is TGTGCCAGCACCGCACTCGGGGAGCTGTTTTTT.